This TCR beta chain is from a study of CD8+CD57+ T cells in acquired aplastic anemia (dated by TCRdb to the late 2010s). Looking at the study overall: Extracted DNA from sorted CD4+ and CD8+ cells averaged around 3.3 ug, ranging from 0.2 to 27.4 ug. Healthy donor samples averaged roughly 9.8 million reads for CD4+ and under 12 million for CD8+ cells.

The CDR3 starts with the cysteine, ends with the phenylalanine, and has 15 residues. The DNA shown is the 45-base CDR3, in frame from base 1. The CDR1 and CDR2 encoded by the germline V gene are SGHTA and FQGTGA. V and J lose 4 bases and 1 base, and a span of 8 bases separates them. In the study, sorted CD4+ and CD8+ blood T cells from patients with severe aplastic anemia and from healthy subjects underwent deep sequencing of TCR repertoires. Ficoll-Paque density gradient centrifugation was used to isolate peripheral blood mononuclear cells. CD4+ and CD8+ T cells were sorted by FACS or magnetic beads before DNA extraction. The investigation overall reported the following: CD8+ Simpson's diversity did not differ significantly between patients and healthy controls (P=0.060). Around 27 CD8+ CDR3 sequences were shared between patients and controls but appeared highly expressed in patients and within their immunodominant clones.

Many counts were recorded for this clonotype. Its binding antigen is unknown. No much larger clone is present one base from it, and per-base qualities are unavailable. Genomic DNA served as template for TCR beta VDJ combination and CDR3 sequence profiling. An Illumina HiSeq 2000 was used for TCR repertoire sequencing. In the paper's pipeline: Repertoire assessment relied on Simpson's diversity index, CDR3 size and DJ length profiles, and TRBV/TRBJ rearrangement plots. The most abundant DNA sequence in the deep sequencing data was defined as the immunodominant clone. CDR3 amino acid sequences were screened for sharing across subjects and compared with published repertoires and the VDJdb database. TCRdb reran the public reads through fastp at Q25 and MiXCR, keeping productive beta chains. Rows are combined by CDR3 protein, so each entry shows the most common genes and DNA. The V and J calls come from TCRdb's annotation, not from the publication. The sample table contains about 210,000 distinct CDR3 sequences; only one count was recorded for over 60% of them. Clones ranked in the top ten supply less than 30% of the sample.

The chain couples TRBV7-3 to TRBJ2-6; no D gene call is confident. This sequence was found in a human donor in good health. The sample comprised sorted CD4+, CD8+, or CD8+CD57+ T cells (not recorded which) from PBMCs. The DNA is TGTGCCAGCAGCTCCACGCTTTCTGGGGCCAACGTCCTGACTTTC. Translated, it reads CASSSTLSGANVLTF.